Shown below are 32 T cell receptor beta chains from a single sample sequenced in a study of spatial heterogeneity in lung cancer. General observations from the study: For expanded intratumoral alpha and beta TCRs, counts tracked tumor mutation counts.

As for time point: sample taken at primary tumor resection. No antigen is known for these receptors. From the 5' RACE reads, TCRdb called clonotypes with MiXCR, one entry per CDR3 protein. Seen here are 11,000 to 15,000 distinct CDR3 sequences, 4.7% observed once, and the top ten hold 15% to 20%. The sample here was lung tumor tissue, taken at surgery. Source of these receptors: a female donor with early-stage non-small cell lung cancer.

This clonotype came up a few times. A library made for alpha chains picked up this beta chain off target, so its size means little. DNA of the CDR3: TGCAGTGCTAGAGAGAGCGGGGGCTCGGACATTCAGTACTTC. This sequence encodes CSARESGGSDIQYF. The V call is TRBV20-1, the J call TRBJ2-4, with TRBD2 identical over 8 bases. The CDR3 contains 14 residues. Germline CDR1 reads DFQATT; CDR2 reads SNEGSKA (reference sequence). V dropped 0 bases and J dropped 8; count of bases not matched to a gene: 6.

Ten or more counts support this clonotype. This beta chain appears as a stray read in a library generated for alpha chains; its size is not informative. V and J are TRBV28 and TRBJ1-5; maybe TRBD1 (6 bases). The germline V and J ends were trimmed by 4 bases and 0 bases, with 10 bases remaining between them. The CDR3 consists of 15 residues. Germline V lookup: CDR1 MDHEN, CDR2 SYDVKM. As DNA, the CDR3 is TGTGCCAGCAGTTCCGCAGGGGTTAGCAATCAGCCCCAGCATTTT. This encodes CASSSAGVSNQPQHF. Full variable domain (outside the CDR3, taken from reference TRBV28 and TRBJ1-5): DVKVTQSSRYLVKRTGEKVFLECVQDMDHENMFWYRQDPGLGLRLIYFSYDVKMKEKGDIPEGYSVSREKKERFSLILESASTNQTSMYLCASSSAGVSNQPQHFGDGTRLSIL.

This clonotype was detected ten times or more. Little can be read into the size of this beta chain, an off-target read in a library designed for alpha chains. This chain uses TRBV27 with TRBJ2-7, with D possibly called TRBD1 or TRBD2 (5 bases each). Germline loops: CDR1 MNHEY, CDR2 SMNVEV (reference sequence). V dropped 3 bases and J dropped 3 bases, with 15 bases sitting between them. The CDR3 runs 15 residues. The CDR3 coding sequence is TGTGCCAGCAGTTTGCTGTCGGGACCAATCTACGAGCAGTACTTC. Translating it yields CASSLLSGPIYEQYF.

This clonotype rates as medium-sized. This beta chain is an unintended read in a library built for alpha chains; its size means little. The chain has TRBV6-2 or TRBV6-3 and TRBJ2-7, with D perhaps given as TRBD1 or TRBD2 (5 bases each). Germline CDR1 and CDR2: MNHEY and SVGEGT. The CDR3 is 14 amino acids. Trimming shortened V by 2 bases and J by 4 bases, and 12 bases separated the two germline ends. The CDR3 is CASSYGGTAYEQYF. The DNA for the CDR3 is TGTGCCAGCAGTTACGGTGGGACCGCGTACGAGCAGTACTTC.

In this sample, this clonotype turned up many times. Little can be read into the size of this beta chain, an off-target read in a library designed for alpha chains. This sequence joins TRBV11-2 and TRBJ1-5; D not resolved. This CDR3 is built from 13 residues. The germline V gene has CDR1 SGHAT and CDR2 FQNNGV. V lost 5 bases and J 5 bases, leaving 10 bases between the germline ends. This CDR3 is CASSPRGDQPQHF. CDR3 sequence (DNA): TGTGCCAGCAGCCCCCGCGGGGATCAGCCCCAGCATTTT.

This clonotype was counted ten times or more. Within a library made for alpha chains, this beta chain is off target, and its count is uninformative. V and J are TRBV24-1 and TRBJ1-5, with D perhaps TRBD1 (5 bases). Deletions cut 5 bases from V and 5 bases from J, with 18 bases between. This CDR3 is 16 amino acids long. Germline V gene sequence: CDR1 KGHDR, CDR2 SFDVKD. The chain's CDR3 is CATSAAGQGKDQPQHF. DNA for the CDR3: TGTGCCACCAGTGCCGCCGGCCAGGGCAAGGATCAGCCCCAGCATTTT.

This clonotype has at least ten counts. This beta chain is off target for a library built for alpha chains, so its abundance means little. The chain recombines TRBV28 with TRBJ1-1, with a tentative D call TRBD1 (6 bases). V lost 7 bases and J lost 5, with 14 bases in between. The germline V gene encodes CDR1 MDHEN and CDR2 SYDVKM. This CDR3 has 13 residues. The CDR3 bases are TGTGCCAGCACCCAAGGGGGGGGTACTGAAGCTTTCTTT. As protein: CASTQGGGTEAFF.

This clonotype was observed at least ten times. This beta chain is a stray sequence in a library constructed for alpha chains; its clone size is not meaningful. V usage is TRBV20-1 and J usage is TRBJ2-3; TRBD2 aligns across 8 bases. The CDR3 has 16 amino acids. J lost 4 bases, V lost 0 bases, and 9 bases had no gene match. CDR1 and CDR2 (germline): DFQATT, SNEGSKA (reference sequence). The CDR3 DNA sequence: TGCAGTGCTAGAGAAGGGATAGCGGGGTTGTCAGATACGCAGTATTTT. As protein: CSAREGIAGLSDTQYF.

This clonotype was observed many times. As an off-target read in a library built for alpha chains, this beta chain has a frequency of little significance. For the CDR3, the DNA is TGTGCCACCAGTCACGGACAGGGAAAGACGGACTATGGCTACACCTTC. It encodes CATSHGQGKTDYGYTF. The rearrangement links TRBV24-1 to TRBJ1-2, with TRBD1 matching over 8 bases. This CDR3 has 16 amino acids. After removal of 6 bases from V and 3 bases from J, the junction contained 11 bases not matched to a gene. Per the germline V gene, CDR1 is KGHDR and CDR2 is SFDVKD.

This clonotype has at least ten counts. This beta chain was picked up by a library intended for alpha chains and is off target, so its count carries little meaning. V usage is TRBV2 and J usage is TRBJ2-3, with TRBD2 matching 8 bases. This CDR3 is 18 amino acids long. Germline trimming cut 7 bases from V and 0 bases from J; bases unmatched to any gene: 15. CDR1 is SNHLY and CDR2 is FYNNEI in the germline V gene. The CDR3 DNA sequence: TGTGCCAGCACCGAAGTGGTAGCGGGGCGGTCTAGCACAGATACGCAGTATTTT. Amino acids: CASTEVVAGRSSTDTQYF.

This clonotype was seen repeatedly, ten times or more. The size of this beta chain means little, since it is a stray read in a library made for alpha chains. CDR3 loop: CASSPTGRADTQYF. In nucleotides, the CDR3 is TGTGCCAGCAGCCCGACAGGGAGGGCAGATACGCAGTATTTT. V usage is TRBV7-3 and J usage is TRBJ2-3; D may match TRBD1 or TRBD2 (7 bases each). Between the trimmed V and J ends, which lost 5 bases and 4 bases, there was a span of 13 bases. The CDR3 is made up of 14 amino acids. CDR1 is SGHTA, CDR2 FQGTGA, per germline.

At least ten counts were recorded for this clonotype. Found in a library prepared for alpha chains, this beta chain is an off-target read, and its abundance has little meaning. CDR3 coding DNA: TGTGCCAGCTCATCACAAACAGGGGGCTCAAACAATGAGCAGTTCTTC. This translates into CASSSQTGGSNNEQFF. The V gene is TRBV18, the J gene TRBJ2-1; TRBD1 agrees at 9 bases. V dropped 5 bases and J dropped 5; count of bases not matched to a gene: 10. There are 16 residues in the CDR3. Germline-derived CDR1 and CDR2 are KGHSH and LQKENI. Together with reference TRBV18 and TRBJ2-1, the CDR3 gives the full variable domain: NAGVMQNPRHLVRRRGQEARLRCSPMKGHSHVYWYRQLPEEGLKFMVYLQKENIIDESGMPKERFSAEFPKEGPSILRIQQVVRGDSAAYFCASSSQTGGSNNEQFFGPGTRLTVL.

With respect to this clonotype: One end of the junction fails to match germline, which may point to a read error. Found in a library prepared for alpha chains, this beta chain is an off-target read, and its abundance has little meaning. The chain employs TRBV7-2 and TRBJ2-5; tentatively, D is TRBD1 (5 bases). Germline lookup yields CDR1 SGHTA and CDR2 FQGNSA. This CDR3 is built from 14 residues. The CDR3 DNA reads as TGTGTCAGCAGCTTAGGGGCGGTCCAAGAGACCCGGTACTTC. Amino acids: CVSSLGAVQETRYF.

Regarding this clonotype: This beta chain was picked up by a library intended for alpha chains and is off target, so its count carries little meaning. The CDR3 protein is CAWATAGYGVKEQYF. The CDR3, as DNA: TGTGCCTGGGCGACCGCCGGCTATGGGGTTAAGGAGCAGTATTTT. This rearrangement joins TRBV30 to TRBJ2-3; D gene ambiguous. The ends were cut back, 5 bases at V and 11 bases at J, with 26 bases in the middle. This CDR3 is 15 amino acids long. Germline V gene lookup returns CDR1 GTSNPN and CDR2 SVGIG (reference sequence).

The sample holds many counts of this clonotype. The library was built for alpha chains, so this beta chain is an off-target read and its size means little. The chain carries TRBV30 and TRBJ2-7; the D is unclear. From germline, CDR1 is GTSNPN and CDR2 SVGIG (reference sequence). This CDR3 has 14 residues. With 0 bases removed from V and 3 bases from J, the gap between germline ends came to 12 bases. The chain's CDR3 is CAWSVQNRNYEQYF. CDR3 DNA sequence: TGTGCCTGGAGTGTACAAAACAGAAACTACGAGCAGTACTTC. The whole variable domain, remainder taken from reference TRBV30 and TRBJ2-7, is SQTIHQWPATLVQPVGSPLSLECTVEGTSNPNLYWYRQAAGRGLQLLFYSVGIGQISSEVPQNLSASRPQDRQFILSSKKLLLSDSGFYLCAWSVQNRNYEQYFGPGTRLTVT.

This clonotype was counted a few times. This beta chain is an unintended read in a library built for alpha chains; its size means little. The rearrangement uses TRBV5-1 and TRBJ2-5; TRBD1 agrees at 7 bases. The junction had 7 bases not matched to a gene; V was cut back by 4 bases and J by 7 bases. The CDR3 runs to 13 residues. CDR1 is SGHRS and CDR2 is YFSETQ in the germline V gene. CDR3 region: CASSRDSGLTQYF. The CDR3 nucleotides are TGCGCCAGCAGCCGGGACAGCGGTTTGACCCAGTACTTC.

This clonotype was picked up many times. Found in a library prepared for alpha chains, this beta chain is an off-target read, and its abundance has little meaning. The genes are TRBV11-1 and TRBJ2-3; 9 bases match TRBD2. V lost 3 bases and J lost 6; bases outside the gene matches: 7. The CDR3 sequence is 15 residues long. CDR1 SGHAT and CDR2 FQDESV come from the germline V gene (reference sequence). The CDR3 sequence is CASSFGGGAGDTQYF. CDR3 DNA: TGTGCCAGCAGCTTCGGCGGGGGGGCAGGTGATACGCAGTATTTT.

This clonotype has a count of ten or more. Little can be read into the size of this beta chain, an off-target read in a library designed for alpha chains. The genes are TRBV6-2 or TRBV6-3 and TRBJ2-5; D is ambiguous. Germline CDR1 MNHEY, CDR2 SVGEGT. This CDR3 contains 14 residues. Trimming removed 6 bases from V and 1 base from J, with 12 bases in between. CDR3 coding DNA: TGTGCCAGCAGCCTAGACTTGGCCCAAGAGACCCAGTACTTC. It encodes CASSLDLAQETQYF.

This clonotype showed up many times. In a library made to pick up alpha chains, this beta chain is a stray read with a size that means little. This chain uses TRBV21-1 with TRBJ1-5; the table's D gene call, TRBD1, was not cross checked with the DNA. TRBV21-1 is a pseudogene locus. The CDR3 sequence is 14 residues long. As DNA, the CDR3 is TGTGCCAGCAGCAAAAATGAGGGGGACCAGCCCCAGCATTTT. Translating gives CASSKNEGDQPQHF.

This clonotype was detected only a few times. A library made for alpha chains picked up this beta chain off target, so its size means little. The chain carries TRBV4-1 and TRBJ2-7, with 9 bases lining up with TRBD1. Germline CDR1 MGHRA, CDR2 YSYEKL. V was clipped by 4 bases and J by 2 bases; unmatched bases: 3. The CDR3 has 14 amino acids. In DNA, the CDR3 is TGCGCCAGCAGCCGGACAGGGGCAACCTACGAGCAGTACTTC. Its protein is CASSRTGATYEQYF.

This clonotype was recorded many times. This beta chain represents an off-target read in a library built for alpha chains; its size is of limited meaning. V and J are TRBV18 and TRBJ1-3; D gene unclear. Germline CDR1 KGHSH, CDR2 LQKENI. The V end lost 6 bases, the J end lost 0 bases, and 9 bases lay between the germline ends. The CDR3 loop spans 14 amino acids. CDR3 nucleotide sequence: TGTGCCAGCTCCCAAGACATCTCTGGAAACACCATATATTTT. This translates into CASSQDISGNTIYF.

This clonotype was observed many times. This beta chain came through as a stray read in a library set up for alpha chains, and its size says little. V is TRBV3-1 and J is TRBJ2-7; D uncertain. The CDR3 runs to 15 residues. Trimming removed 0 bases from V and 5 bases from J, with 14 bases in between. CDR1 and CDR2 (germline): LGHDT, YNNKEL (reference sequence). CDR3 sequence reads: CASSQELRARNEQYF. CDR3 DNA sequence: TGTGCCAGCAGCCAAGAGTTAAGGGCCCGAAACGAGCAGTACTTC.

This clonotype has at least ten counts. This beta chain is a stray read from a library made for alpha chains; its abundance is not meaningful. The chain has TRBV7-9 and TRBJ2-7; the D is unclear. Germline CDR1 reads SEHNR; CDR2 reads FQNEAQ (reference sequence). Deletions cut 5 bases from V and 10 bases from J, with 12 bases between. The CDR3 extends over 11 amino acids. The CDR3 is CASSPKEVQYF. CDR3 DNA: TGTGCCAGCAGCCCAAAAGAAGTACAGTACTTC.

This clonotype is deemed medium-sized. Little can be read into the size of this beta chain, an off-target read in a library designed for alpha chains. Here the CDR3 DNA reads TGTGCCACCAGTGATGTAGCGGGGGGTCAGTACGAGCAGTACTTC. Amino acid sequence: CATSDVAGGQYEQYF. The V and J genes are TRBV24-1 and TRBJ2-7, with 10 positions matching TRBD2. The CDR3 is made up of 15 amino acids. Unmatched junction bases numbered 5, after V lost 3 bases and J lost 4 bases. CDR1 and CDR2 from the germline V gene are KGHDR and SFDVKD.

In this sample, this clonotype turned up a few times. Within a library made for alpha chains, this beta chain is off target, and its count is uninformative. J is TRBJ1-1 and V is TRBV7-2, with D perhaps matching TRBD1 (5 bases). Looked up from germline, CDR1 is SGHTA and CDR2 is FQGNSA. The CDR3 sequence is 16 residues long. V shed 5 bases and J shed 0 bases, with 16 bases lying between them. CDR3: CASSRPQGRLNTEAFF. The CDR3 DNA sequence: TGTGCCAGCAGCCGCCCCCAGGGACGGTTGAACACTGAAGCTTTCTTT.

In this sample, this clonotype turned up many times. As an off-target read in a library built for alpha chains, this beta chain has a frequency of little significance. The chain is built from TRBV7-2 and TRBJ2-7; perhaps TRBD1 as D (5 bases). The length of the CDR3 is 14 residues. V lost 5 bases, J lost 5 bases, and 16 bases lay in between. The germline V gene encodes CDR1 SGHTA and CDR2 FQGNSA. CDR3 sequence: CASSPGPPRDEQYF. In DNA, the CDR3 is TGTGCCAGCAGCCCAGGGCCACCTAGGGACGAGCAGTACTTC. The complete variable domain, with remaining parts taken from reference TRBV7-2 and TRBJ2-7, reads GAGVSQSPSNKVTEKGKDVELRCDPISGHTALYWYRQSLGQGLEFLIYFQGNSAPDKSGLPSDRFSAERTGGSVSTLTIQRTQQEDSAVYLCASSPGPPRDEQYFGPGTRLTVT.

In its sample, this clonotype is medium-sized. Little can be read into the size of this beta chain, an off-target read in a library designed for alpha chains. V usage is TRBV7-6 and J usage is TRBJ1-6; D remains ambiguous. The V gene's germline CDR1 is SGHVS and CDR2 FNYEAQ. CDR3 length equals 20 residues. The germline V and J ends were trimmed by 6 bases and 0 bases, with 24 bases remaining between them. The CDR3 DNA reads TGTGCCAGCAGTCTAACCCCAACGGCCTCTGCTAGCTCCTATAATTCACCCCTCCACTTT. Translation gives CASSLTPTASASSYNSPLHF.

This clonotype was seen ten or more times. Since the library was made to target alpha chains, this beta chain is a stray read and its abundance is not meaningful. The chain carries TRBV20-1 and TRBJ1-2; 10 nucleotides agree with TRBD1. The CDR3 has 15 residues. Germline CDR1 DFQATT, CDR2 SNEGSKA (reference sequence). The trim removed 2 bases at V and 4 bases at J, leaving 7 bases unmatched. CDR3 sequence: CSARKGQGILYGYTF. The CDR3 DNA sequence: TGCAGTGCTAGAAAGGGACAGGGGATTCTCTATGGCTACACCTTC.

This clonotype has more than one count but fewer than ten. This beta chain is off target for a library built for alpha chains, so its abundance means little. V usage is TRBV12-3 or TRBV12-4 and J usage is TRBJ2-5, with a tentative D call TRBD2 (6 bases). The CDR3 totals 14 residues. The V and J ends lost 6 bases and 1 base respectively, with 12 bases between them. The CDR3 spells CASSLPTSQETQYF. In nucleotides, the CDR3 is TGTGCCAGCAGCTTGCCGACTAGCCAAGAGACCCAGTACTTC.

Concerning this clonotype itself: Since the library was made to target alpha chains, this beta chain is a stray read and its abundance is not meaningful. The genes are TRBV7-6 and TRBJ2-7; no definite D call. Trimming took off 6 bases at V and 2 bases at J, with 14 bases between the two ends. Germline V CDR1 and CDR2: SGHVS, FNYEAQ. This CDR3 is built from 14 residues. In DNA, the CDR3 is TGTGCCAGCAGTCCGTTTACCGGCACCTACGAGCAGTACTTC. Translating gives CASSPFTGTYEQYF.

There are many counts of this clonotype. This beta chain is an unintended read in a library built for alpha chains; its size means little. J is TRBJ2-1 and V is TRBV19, with D perhaps matching TRBD1 (5 bases). The CDR3 consists of 12 residues. The ends were cut back, 3 bases at V and 15 bases at J, with 15 bases in the middle. Germline loops: CDR1 LNHDA, CDR2 SQIVND (reference sequence). CDR3: CASSIRDLGVFF. For the CDR3, the DNA is TGTGCCAGTAGTATTAGGGATTTAGGGGTGTTCTTC.

In its sample, this clonotype was seen many times. The size of this beta chain means little, since it is a stray read in a library made for alpha chains. V is TRBV20-1 and J is TRBJ2-2; TRBD2 matches at 11 bases. The germline gives CDR1 DFQATT, CDR2 SNEGSKA (reference sequence). V was pared by 5 bases and J by 3 bases, with 5 bases of the junction left unmatched. The CDR3 sequence is 15 residues long. In DNA, the CDR3 is TGCAGTGCTCCTAGCGGGGGGACGGACACCGGGGAGCTGTTTTTT. It is translated as CSAPSGGTDTGELFF.